These T cell receptor beta chains were read from a single sample in a study of cytomegalovirus exposure and HLA in healthy donors. The repertoire was sequenced with immunoSEQ multiplex PCR; TCRdb's copy has only in-frame clones and lacks some. Altogether about 150,000 clones are present, approximately 86% being singletons, with the ten largest covering about a fifth. The sample was PBMCs. These receptors came from a man aged 18-30 years in good health and CMV-seropositive. Both conserved end residues are part of each CDR3. A D gene is named only where the DNA matches it firmly. Size is omitted from some rows. Given values are once, few, many or a class for expanded clones.

j_gene	d_gene	abundance	v_gene	CDR3nt	CDR3aa
TRBJ2-7	TRBD2	-	TRBV7-2	TGTGCCAGCAGCTTGACTAGCGGGAGACCCGAGCAGTACTTC	CASSLTSGRPEQYF
TRBJ2-5	TRBD2	once	TRBV9	TGTGCCAGCAGCGCGACCTCCGGGACTAGCGGGGGGCAAGAGACCCAGTACTTC	CASSATSGTSGGQETQYF
TRBJ1-2	TRBD1	-	TRBV6-5	TGTGCCAGCAGTTTGGACAGGGACGGCTACACCTTC	CASSLDRDGYTF
TRBJ2-7	TRBD1	few	TRBV11-3	TGTGCCAGCAGCTTAGGCCGGGACAGGGAATACGAGCAGTACTTC	CASSLGRDREYEQYF
TRBJ2-4	TRBD1	-	TRBV13	TGTGCCAGCAGCTTAGAAGGGGGCTCTCCCAAAAACATTCAGTACTTC	CASSLEGGSPKNIQYF
TRBJ1-1	TRBD1	-	TRBV7-3	TGTGCCAGCAGCCGGACAGGGGGCGCGGGGACTGAAGCTTTCTTT	CASSRTGGAGTEAFF
TRBJ1-5	-	-	TRBV21-1	TGTGCCAGCAGCAAAGGAGGCGGGGCTCATCAGCCCCAGCATTTT	CASSKGGGAHQPQHF
TRBJ2-7	-	-	TRBV5-6	TGTGCCAGCAGCCTCGGACTCATCTCCTACGAGCAGTACTTC	CASSLGLISYEQYF
TRBJ2-1	-	-	TRBV7-3	TGTGCCAGCAGCCGGGGAGACAATGAGCAGTTCTTC	CASSRGDNEQFF
TRBJ1-6	TRBD1	once	TRBV7-9	TGTGCCAGCAGCTTGGATGGGACAGGGAATTCACCCCTCCACTTT	CASSLDGTGNSPLHF
TRBJ1-4	-	-	TRBV5-1	TGCGCCAGCAGCTTGGGCCAGGGAACTAATGAAAAACTGTTTTTT	CASSLGQGTNEKLFF
TRBJ1-5	TRBD1	-	TRBV6-6	TGTGCCAGCAGGAGGGACAGGGCCCAGCCCCAGCATTTT	CASRRDRAQPQHF
TRBJ2-2	TRBD1	-	TRBV6-5	TGTGCCAGCAGCAGGGACAGGGGGCAGGAGCTGTTTTTT	CASSRDRGQELFF
TRBJ2-4	TRBD2	-	TRBV5-4	TGTGCCAGCAGCTTAGGACTAGCGGGAGGAGGCAAAAACATTCAGTACTTC	CASSLGLAGGGKNIQYF
TRBJ2-2	TRBD2	-	TRBV5-3	TGTGCCAGAAGACGACCTCCCCCGGGAGGAGCGGGGGGGCTAAACACCGGGGAGCTGTTTTTT	CARRRPPPGGAGGLNTGELFF
TRBJ2-7	-	-	TRBV4-3	TGCGCCAGCAGCCAGCTCCCGGACGGGGTTTACGAGCAGTACTTC	CASSQLPDGVYEQYF
TRBJ2-4	TRBD2	-	TRBV4-3	TGCGCCAGCAGCCAATCGACTAGCGGGATGTCCAAAAACATTCAGTACTTC	CASSQSTSGMSKNIQYF
TRBJ2-2	TRBD2	-	TRBV9	TGTGCCAGCAGCCCGGGACTAGCGGCAGTCAACACCGGGGAGCTGTTTTTT	CASSPGLAAVNTGELFF
TRBJ1-2	-	-	TRBV5-1	TGCGCCAGCAGCCGTCAGGGAATCGGCGGCTACACCTTC	CASSRQGIGGYTF
TRBJ2-7	TRBD1	-	TRBV6-6	TGTGCCAGCACTACACCGGGACAGTACTACGAGCAGTACTTC	CASTTPGQYYEQYF